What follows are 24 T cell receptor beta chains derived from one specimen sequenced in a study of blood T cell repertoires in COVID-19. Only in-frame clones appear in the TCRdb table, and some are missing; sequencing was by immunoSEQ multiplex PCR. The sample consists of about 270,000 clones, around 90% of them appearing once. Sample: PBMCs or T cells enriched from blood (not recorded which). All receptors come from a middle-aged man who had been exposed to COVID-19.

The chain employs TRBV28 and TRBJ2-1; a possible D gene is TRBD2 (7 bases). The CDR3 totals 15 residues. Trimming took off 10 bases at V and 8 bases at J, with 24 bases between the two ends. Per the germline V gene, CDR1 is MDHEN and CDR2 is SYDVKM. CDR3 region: CATNEGGGLNDEQFF. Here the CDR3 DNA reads TGTGCCACTAACGAGGGGGGAGGGCTCAATGATGAGCAGTTCTTC.

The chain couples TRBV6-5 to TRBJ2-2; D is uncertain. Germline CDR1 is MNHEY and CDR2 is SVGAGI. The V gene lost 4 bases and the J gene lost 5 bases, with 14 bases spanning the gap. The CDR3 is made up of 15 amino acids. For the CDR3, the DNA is TGTGCCAGCAGTTCGTATTCCGGAGATACCGGGGAGCTGTTTTTT. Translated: CASSSYSGDTGELFF.

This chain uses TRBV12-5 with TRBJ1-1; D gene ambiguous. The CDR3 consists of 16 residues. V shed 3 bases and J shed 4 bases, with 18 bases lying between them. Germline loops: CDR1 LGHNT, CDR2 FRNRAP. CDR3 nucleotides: TGTGCTAGTGGTTTTATAGAGGGTCTGACGTTCACTGAAGCTTTCTTT. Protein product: CASGFIEGLTFTEAFF.

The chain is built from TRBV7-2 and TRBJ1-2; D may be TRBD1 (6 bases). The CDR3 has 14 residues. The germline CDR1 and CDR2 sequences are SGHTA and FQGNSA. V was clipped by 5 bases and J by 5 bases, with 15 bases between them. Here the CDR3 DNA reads TGTGCCAGCAGCCTCTGGACAAGGGGGTATGGCTACACCTTC. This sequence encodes CASSLWTRGYGYTF.

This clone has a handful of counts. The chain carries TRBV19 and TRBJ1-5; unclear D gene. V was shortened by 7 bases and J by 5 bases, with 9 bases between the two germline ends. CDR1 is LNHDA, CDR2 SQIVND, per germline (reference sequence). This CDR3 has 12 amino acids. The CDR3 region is CASNRAYQPQHF. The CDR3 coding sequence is TGTGCCAGTAATCGAGCTTATCAGCCCCAGCATTTT.

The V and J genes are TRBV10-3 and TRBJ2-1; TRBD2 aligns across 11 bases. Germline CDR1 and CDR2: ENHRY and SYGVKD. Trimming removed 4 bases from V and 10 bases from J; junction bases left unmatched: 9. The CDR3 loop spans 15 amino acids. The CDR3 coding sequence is TGTGCCATCAGTGGGACTAGCGGGTTTATGGTCGAGCAGTTCTTC. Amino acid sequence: CAISGTSGFMVEQFF.

CDR3: CASSAGLFYNEQFF. The CDR3 nucleotides read TGTGCCAGCAGTGCTGGACTTTTTTACAATGAGCAGTTCTTC. V is TRBV25-1 and J is TRBJ2-1, with a tentative D call TRBD2 (5 bases). This CDR3 is built from 14 residues. Germline values: CDR1 MGHDK, CDR2 SYGVNS. The V and J ends lost 4 bases and 4 bases respectively, with 11 bases between them.

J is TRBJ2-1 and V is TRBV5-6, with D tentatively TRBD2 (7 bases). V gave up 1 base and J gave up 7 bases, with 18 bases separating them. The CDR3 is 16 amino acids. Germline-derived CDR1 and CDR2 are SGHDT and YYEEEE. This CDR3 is CASSLTGRERGNEQFF. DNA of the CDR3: TGTGCCAGCAGCTTGACTGGGCGGGAGAGGGGGAATGAGCAGTTCTTC.

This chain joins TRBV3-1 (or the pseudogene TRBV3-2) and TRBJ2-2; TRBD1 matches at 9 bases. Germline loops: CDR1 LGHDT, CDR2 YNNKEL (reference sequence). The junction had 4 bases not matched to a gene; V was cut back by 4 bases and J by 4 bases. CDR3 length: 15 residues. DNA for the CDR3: TGTGCCAGCAGCCCCGGGACAGGGATCACCGGGGAGCTGTTTTTT. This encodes CASSPGTGITGELFF.

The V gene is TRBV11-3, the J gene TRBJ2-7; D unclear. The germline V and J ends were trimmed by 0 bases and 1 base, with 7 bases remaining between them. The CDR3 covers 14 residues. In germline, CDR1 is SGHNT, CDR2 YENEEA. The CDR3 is CASSLDRGSYEQYF. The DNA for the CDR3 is TGTGCCAGCAGCTTAGATCGCGGATCCTACGAGCAGTACTTC.

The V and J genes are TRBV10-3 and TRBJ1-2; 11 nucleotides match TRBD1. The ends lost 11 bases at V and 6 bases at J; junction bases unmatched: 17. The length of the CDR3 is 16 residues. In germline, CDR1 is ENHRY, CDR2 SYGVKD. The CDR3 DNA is TGTGCCGCTAGCGTAGGACAGGGGGCGTCACTCGATGGCTACACCTTC. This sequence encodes CAASVGQGASLDGYTF.

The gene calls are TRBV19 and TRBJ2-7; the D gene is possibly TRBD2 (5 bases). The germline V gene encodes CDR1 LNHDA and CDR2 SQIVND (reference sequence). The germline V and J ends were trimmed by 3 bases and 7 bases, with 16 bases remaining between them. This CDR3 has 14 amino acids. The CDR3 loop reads CASSIYGPPGEQYF. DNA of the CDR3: TGTGCCAGTAGTATCTACGGACCGCCGGGGGAGCAGTACTTC.

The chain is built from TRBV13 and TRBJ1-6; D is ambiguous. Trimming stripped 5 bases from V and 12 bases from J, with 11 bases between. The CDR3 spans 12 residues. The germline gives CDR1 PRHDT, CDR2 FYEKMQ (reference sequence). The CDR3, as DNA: TGTGCCAGCAGCCAGTCGCTGAAACCCCTCCACTTT. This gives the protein CASSQSLKPLHF.

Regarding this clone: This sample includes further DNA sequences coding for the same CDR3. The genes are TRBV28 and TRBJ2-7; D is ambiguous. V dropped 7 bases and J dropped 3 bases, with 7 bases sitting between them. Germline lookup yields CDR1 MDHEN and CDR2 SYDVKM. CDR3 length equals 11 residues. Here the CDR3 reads CASTGGYEQYF. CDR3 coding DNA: TGTGCCAGCACTGGCGGCTACGAGCAGTACTTC.

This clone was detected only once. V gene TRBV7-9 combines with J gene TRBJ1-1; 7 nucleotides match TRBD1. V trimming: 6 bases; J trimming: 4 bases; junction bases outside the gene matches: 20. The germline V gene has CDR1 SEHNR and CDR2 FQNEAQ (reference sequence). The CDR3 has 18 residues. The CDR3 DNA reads TGTGCCAGCAGACCCCGTGGACAGGCCATCAACGGGCCCACTGAAGCTTTCTTT. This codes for CASRPRGQAINGPTEAFF.

The CDR3 DNA sequence: TGCGCCAGCAGCAAATCCAGGGAAAAACTGTTTTTT. It translates to CASSKSREKLFF. The rearrangement links TRBV5-1 to TRBJ1-4; D gene ambiguous. Germline V gene sequence: CDR1 SGHRS, CDR2 YFSETQ. CDR3 length equals 12 residues. With 4 bases removed from V and 8 bases from J, the gap between germline ends came to 9 bases.

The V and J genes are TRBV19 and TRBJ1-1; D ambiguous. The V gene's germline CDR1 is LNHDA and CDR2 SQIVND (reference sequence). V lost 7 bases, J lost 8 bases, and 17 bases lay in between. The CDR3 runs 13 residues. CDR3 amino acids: CASTLRTGNEAFF. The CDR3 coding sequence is TGTGCCAGTACCTTAAGGACGGGAAACGAAGCTTTCTTT.

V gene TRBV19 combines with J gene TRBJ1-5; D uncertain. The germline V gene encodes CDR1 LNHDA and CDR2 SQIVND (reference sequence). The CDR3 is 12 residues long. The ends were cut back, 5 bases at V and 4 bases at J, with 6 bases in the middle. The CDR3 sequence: CASSDKNQPQHF. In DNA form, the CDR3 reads TGTGCCAGTAGTGACAAAAATCAGCCCCAGCATTTT.

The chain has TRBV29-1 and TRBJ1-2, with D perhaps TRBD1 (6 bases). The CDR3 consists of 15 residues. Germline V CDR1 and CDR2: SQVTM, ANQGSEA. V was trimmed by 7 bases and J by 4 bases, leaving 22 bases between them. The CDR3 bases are TGCAGCGCCCTGGGACACCCAGCCGACATCTATGGCTACACCTTC. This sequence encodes CSALGHPADIYGYTF.

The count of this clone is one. CDR3 in amino acids: CASSYHRNPTYEQYF. The CDR3 DNA reads as TGTGCCAGCAGCTACCACAGAAACCCAACCTACGAGCAGTACTTC. The rearrangement uses TRBV11-2 and TRBJ2-7; no definite D call. CDR1 and CDR2 (germline): SGHAT, FQNNGV. The V end was cut by 4 bases, the J end by 2 bases, with 15 bases between. The CDR3 extends over 15 amino acids.

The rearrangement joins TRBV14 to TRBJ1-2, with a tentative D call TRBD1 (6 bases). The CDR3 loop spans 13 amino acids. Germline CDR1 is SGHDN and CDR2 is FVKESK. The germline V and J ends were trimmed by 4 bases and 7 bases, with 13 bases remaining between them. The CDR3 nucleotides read TGTGCCAGCAGCCGGGACAAAGTAGGTGGCTACACCTTC. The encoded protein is CASSRDKVGGYTF. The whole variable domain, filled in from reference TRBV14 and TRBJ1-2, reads EAGVTQFPSHSVIEKGQTVTLRCDPISGHDNLYWYRRVMGKEIKFLLHFVKESKQDESGMPNNRFLAERTGGTYSTLKVQPAELEDSGVYFCASSRDKVGGYTFGSGTRLTVV.

CDR3 sequence reads: CAISDSGGRSSYEQYF. Here the CDR3 DNA reads TGTGCCATCAGTGATTCTGGCGGGAGGAGCTCCTACGAGCAGTACTTC. V is TRBV10-3 and J is TRBJ2-7, with 8 bases matching TRBD2. The germline CDR1 and CDR2 sequences are ENHRY and SYGVKD. The junction had 7 bases not matched to a gene; V was cut back by 3 bases and J by 0 bases. CDR3 length: 16 amino acids.

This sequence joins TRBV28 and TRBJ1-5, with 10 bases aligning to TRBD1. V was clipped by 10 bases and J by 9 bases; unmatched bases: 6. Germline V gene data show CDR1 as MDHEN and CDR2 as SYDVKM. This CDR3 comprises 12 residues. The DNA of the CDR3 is TGTGCCACCGGACAGGGGGTTGGGCCCCAGCATTTT. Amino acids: CATGQGVGPQHF.

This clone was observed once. CDR3 nucleotide sequence: TGTGCCAGCAGCTTAGATCCCCACGTATACTCCACAGATACGCAGTATTTT. Its translation is CASSLDPHVYSTDTQYF. The V gene is TRBV11-2, the J gene TRBJ2-3; no reliable D call. The CDR3 contains 17 residues. Germline lookup yields CDR1 SGHAT and CDR2 FQNNGV. Trimming took 0 bases from V and 2 from J, leaving 15 bases between them. Filled out from reference TRBV11-2 and TRBJ2-3, the complete variable domain reads EAGVAQSPRYKIIEKRQSVAFWCNPISGHATLYWYQQILGQGPKLLIQFQNNGVVDDSQLPKDRFSAERLKGVDSTLKIQPAKLEDSAVYLCASSLDPHVYSTDTQYFGPGTRLTVL.